These T cell receptor beta chains were read from a single sample in a study of blood T cell repertoires in COVID-19. Measured with immunoSEQ multiplex PCR; TCRdb has only the in-frame clones, and not every one. The sample has around 180,000 clones, roughly nine tenths seen once; the top ten hold approximately 24%. The sequencing input was peripheral blood. The receptor set was obtained from a man aged 60 to 75 with acute or convalescent COVID-19. The CDR3 runs from the conserved cysteine through the conserved F or W. A D gene is named only where the DNA matches it firmly. Only part of the rows carry a size: once, few, many, or a class if the clone is expanded.

abundance: few; j_gene: TRBJ2-2; d_gene: TRBD2; v_gene: TRBV2; CDR3nt: TGTGCCAGCAGTCCTAGCGGGACGGACACCGGGGAGCTGTTTTTT; CDR3aa: CASSPSGTDTGELFF
abundance: NA; j_gene: TRBJ2-3; d_gene: NA; v_gene: TRBV25-1; CDR3nt: TGTGCCAGCAGTGACCCAAGCGACACAGATACGCAGTATTTT; CDR3aa: CASSDPSDTDTQYF
abundance: NA; j_gene: TRBJ2-3; d_gene: NA; v_gene: TRBV6-1; CDR3nt: TGTGCCAGCAGTGAAGTGGCGGGGGCCTCAGATACGCAGTATTTT; CDR3aa: CASSEVAGASDTQYF
abundance: once; j_gene: TRBJ2-2; d_gene: TRBD1; v_gene: TRBV25-1; CDR3nt: TGTGCCAGCAGTGACACCATAGACAGGGGCGGAACCGGGGAGCTGTTTTTT; CDR3aa: CASSDTIDRGGTGELFF
abundance: once; j_gene: TRBJ1-5; d_gene: TRBD1; v_gene: TRBV6-2/TRBV6-3; CDR3nt: TGTGCCAGCAGTTACTCGACGACAGGGCGGGTTAGTCAGCCCCAGCATTTT; CDR3aa: CASSYSTTGRVSQPQHF
abundance: NA; j_gene: TRBJ2-7; d_gene: NA; v_gene: TRBV2; CDR3nt: TGTGCCAGCACCAGGACAGCCTACGAGCAGTACTTC; CDR3aa: CASTRTAYEQYF
abundance: once; j_gene: TRBJ2-3; d_gene: TRBD2; v_gene: TRBV20-1; CDR3nt: TGCAGTGCTAGTGGGACTAGCGGGACAGATACGCAGTATTTT; CDR3aa: CSASGTSGTDTQYF
abundance: NA; j_gene: TRBJ2-7; d_gene: TRBD1; v_gene: TRBV20-1; CDR3nt: TGCAGTGCTAGTAACGACAGGGCCTACGAGCAGTACTTC; CDR3aa: CSASNDRAYEQYF
abundance: NA; j_gene: TRBJ1-1; d_gene: TRBD1; v_gene: TRBV27; CDR3nt: TGTGCCAGCAGTTCAACAGGGGGCTTGAACACTGAAGCTTTCTTT; CDR3aa: CASSSTGGLNTEAFF
abundance: NA; j_gene: TRBJ1-1; d_gene: NA; v_gene: TRBV5-1; CDR3nt: TGCGCCAGCAGCTTGTCGACAGGCGGGCCCACTGAAGCTTTCTTT; CDR3aa: CASSLSTGGPTEAFF
abundance: NA; j_gene: TRBJ1-5; d_gene: NA; v_gene: TRBV3-1/TRBV3-2; CDR3nt: TGTGCCAGCAGCCAAGACGGGGGAGGGCAGCCCCAGCATTTT; CDR3aa: CASSQDGGGQPQHF
abundance: NA; j_gene: TRBJ1-2; d_gene: TRBD1; v_gene: TRBV27; CDR3nt: TGTGCCAGCAGTCCACAGGGGCGTATTTTTAACTATGGCTACACCTTC; CDR3aa: CASSPQGRIFNYGYTF
abundance: NA; j_gene: TRBJ1-4; d_gene: NA; v_gene: TRBV5-1; CDR3nt: TGCGCCAGCAGCCCAGGGAGGGAGGAAAAACTGTTTTTT; CDR3aa: CASSPGREEKLFF
abundance: NA; j_gene: TRBJ1-2; d_gene: TRBD1; v_gene: TRBV7-2; CDR3nt: TGTGCCAGCAGCTTAGAAGGGGCAGGGGGCACATCTAACTATGGCTACACCTTC; CDR3aa: CASSLEGAGGTSNYGYTF
abundance: NA; j_gene: TRBJ1-3; d_gene: NA; v_gene: TRBV5-1; CDR3nt: TGCGCCAGCAGCCCCGGGACACTCTCTGGAAACACCATATATTTT; CDR3aa: CASSPGTLSGNTIYF
abundance: NA; j_gene: TRBJ1-2; d_gene: NA; v_gene: TRBV2; CDR3nt: TGTGCCAGCAGTGACAGGGTGTATGGCTACACCTTC; CDR3aa: CASSDRVYGYTF
abundance: NA; j_gene: TRBJ2-1; d_gene: NA; v_gene: TRBV4-2; CDR3nt: TGTGCCAGCAGCCAAGATTCGGATGAGCAGTTCTTC; CDR3aa: CASSQDSDEQFF
abundance: NA; j_gene: TRBJ1-2; d_gene: NA; v_gene: TRBV6-1; CDR3nt: TGTGCCAGCAGTGAGCGGCATGATGGCTACACCTTC; CDR3aa: CASSERHDGYTF